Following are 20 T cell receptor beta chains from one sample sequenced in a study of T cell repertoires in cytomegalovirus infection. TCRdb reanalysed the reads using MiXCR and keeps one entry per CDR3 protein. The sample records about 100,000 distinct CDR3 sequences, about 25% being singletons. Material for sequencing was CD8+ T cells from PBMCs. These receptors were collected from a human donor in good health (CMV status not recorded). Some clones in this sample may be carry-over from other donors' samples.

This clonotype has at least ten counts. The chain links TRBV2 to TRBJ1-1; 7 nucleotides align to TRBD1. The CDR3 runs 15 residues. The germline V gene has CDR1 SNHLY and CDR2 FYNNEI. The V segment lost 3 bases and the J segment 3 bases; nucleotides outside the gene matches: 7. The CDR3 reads CASSDYQGVDTEAFF. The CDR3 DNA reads TGTGCCAGCAGTGATTATCAGGGGGTGGACACTGAAGCTTTCTTT. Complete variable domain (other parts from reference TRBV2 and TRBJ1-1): EPEVTQTPSHQVTQMGQEVILRCVPISNHLYFYWYRQILGQKVEFLVSFYNNEISEKSEIFDDQFSVERPDGSNFTLKIRSTKLEDSAMYFCASSDYQGVDTEAFFGQGTRLTVV.

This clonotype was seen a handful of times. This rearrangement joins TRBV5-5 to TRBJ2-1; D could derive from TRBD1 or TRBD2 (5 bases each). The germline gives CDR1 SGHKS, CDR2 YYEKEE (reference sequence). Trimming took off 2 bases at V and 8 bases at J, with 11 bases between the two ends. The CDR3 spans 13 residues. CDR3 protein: CASSFPGRDEQFF. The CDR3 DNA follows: TGTGCCAGCAGCTTTCCAGGGAGAGATGAGCAGTTCTTC. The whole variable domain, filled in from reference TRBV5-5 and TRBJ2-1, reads DAGVTQSPTHLIKTRGQQVTLRCSPISGHKSVSWYQQVLGQGPQFIFQYYEKEERGRGNFPDRFSARQFPNYSSELNVNALLLGDSALYLCASSFPGRDEQFFGPGTRLTVL.

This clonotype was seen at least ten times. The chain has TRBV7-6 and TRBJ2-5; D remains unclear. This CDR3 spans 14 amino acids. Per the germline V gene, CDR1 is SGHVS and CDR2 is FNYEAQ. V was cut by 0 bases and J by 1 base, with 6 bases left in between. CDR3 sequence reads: CASSLARTQETQYF. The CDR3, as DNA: TGTGCCAGCAGCTTAGCCAGGACCCAAGAGACCCAGTACTTC.

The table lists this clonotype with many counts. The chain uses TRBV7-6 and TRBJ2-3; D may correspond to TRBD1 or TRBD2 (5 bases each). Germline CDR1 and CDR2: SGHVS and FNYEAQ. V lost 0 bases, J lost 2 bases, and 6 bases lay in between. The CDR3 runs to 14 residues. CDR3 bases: TGTGCCAGCAGCTTAGCGGGGGACACAGATACGCAGTATTTT. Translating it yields CASSLAGDTDTQYF. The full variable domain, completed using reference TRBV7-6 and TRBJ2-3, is GAGVSQSPRYKVTKRGQDVALRCDPISGHVSLYWYRQALGQGPEFLTYFNYEAQQDKSGLPNDRFSAERPEGSISTLTIQRTEQRDSAMYRCASSLAGDTDTQYFGPGTRLTVL.

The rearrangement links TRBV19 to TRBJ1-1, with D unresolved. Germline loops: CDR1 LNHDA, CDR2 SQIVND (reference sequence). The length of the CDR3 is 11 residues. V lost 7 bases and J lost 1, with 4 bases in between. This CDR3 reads CASKANTEAFF. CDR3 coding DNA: TGTGCCAGTAAAGCGAACACTGAAGCTTTCTTT.

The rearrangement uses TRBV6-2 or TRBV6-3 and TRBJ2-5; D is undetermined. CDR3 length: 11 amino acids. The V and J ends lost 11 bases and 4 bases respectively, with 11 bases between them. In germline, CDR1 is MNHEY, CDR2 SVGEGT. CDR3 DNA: TGTGCCTCGGCATTCGGAGAGACCCAGTACTTC. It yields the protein CASAFGETQYF.

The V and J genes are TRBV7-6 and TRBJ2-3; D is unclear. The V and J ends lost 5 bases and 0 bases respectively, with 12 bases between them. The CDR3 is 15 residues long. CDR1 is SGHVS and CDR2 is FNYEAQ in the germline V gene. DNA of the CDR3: TGTGCCAGCAGCCTTCCCGGCTTAAGCACAGATACGCAGTATTTT. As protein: CASSLPGLSTDTQYF.

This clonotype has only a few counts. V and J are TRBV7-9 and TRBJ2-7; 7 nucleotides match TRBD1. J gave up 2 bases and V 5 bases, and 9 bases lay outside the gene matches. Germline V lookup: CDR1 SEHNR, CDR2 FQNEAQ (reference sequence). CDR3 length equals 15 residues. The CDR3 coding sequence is TGTGCCAGCAGCACCCACCCGGGACAGCCCTACGAGCAGTACTTC. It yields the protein CASSTHPGQPYEQYF. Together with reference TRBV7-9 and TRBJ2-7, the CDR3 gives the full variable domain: DTGVSQNPRHKITKRGQNVTFRCDPISEHNRLYWYRQTLGQGPEFLTYFQNEAQLEKSRLLSDRFSAERPKGSFSTLEIQRTEQGDSAMYLCASSTHPGQPYEQYFGPGTRLTVT.

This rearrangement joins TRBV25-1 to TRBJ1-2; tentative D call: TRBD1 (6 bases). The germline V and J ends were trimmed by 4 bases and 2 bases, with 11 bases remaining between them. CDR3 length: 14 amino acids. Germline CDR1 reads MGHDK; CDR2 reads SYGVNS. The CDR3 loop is CASSGRGANYGYTF. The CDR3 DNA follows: TGTGCCAGCAGTGGTCGGGGGGCGAACTATGGCTACACCTTC.

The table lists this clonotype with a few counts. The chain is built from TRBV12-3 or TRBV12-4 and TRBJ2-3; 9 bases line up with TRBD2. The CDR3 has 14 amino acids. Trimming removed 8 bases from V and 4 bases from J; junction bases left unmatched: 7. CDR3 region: CASSFAGGPDTQYF. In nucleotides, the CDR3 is TGTGCCAGCTCTTTTGCGGGAGGGCCAGATACGCAGTATTTT.

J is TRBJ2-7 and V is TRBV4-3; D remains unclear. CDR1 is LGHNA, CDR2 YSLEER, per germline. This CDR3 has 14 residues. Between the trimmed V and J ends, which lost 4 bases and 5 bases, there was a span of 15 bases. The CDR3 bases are TGCGCCAGCAGCCTCACGGGTCCAGGTGACGAGCAGTACTTC. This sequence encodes CASSLTGPGDEQYF.

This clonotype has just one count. The CDR3 nucleotides read TGTGCCATCGGGGCAGACTACACTGAAGCTTTCTTT. Translated: CAIGADYTEAFF. The chain combines TRBV10-3 with TRBJ1-1; TRBD1 is a possible D gene (5 bases). Trimming left V 8 bases short and J 3 bases short, with 10 bases between. The CDR3 has 12 amino acids. Germline V lookup: CDR1 ENHRY, CDR2 SYGVKD.

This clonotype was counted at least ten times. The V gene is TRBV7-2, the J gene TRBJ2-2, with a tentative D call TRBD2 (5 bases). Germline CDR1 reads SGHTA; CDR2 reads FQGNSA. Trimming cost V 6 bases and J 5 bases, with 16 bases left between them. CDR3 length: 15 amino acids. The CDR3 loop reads CASSSGLSYTGELFF. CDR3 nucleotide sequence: TGTGCCAGCAGTTCCGGACTTTCTTATACCGGGGAGCTGTTTTTT.

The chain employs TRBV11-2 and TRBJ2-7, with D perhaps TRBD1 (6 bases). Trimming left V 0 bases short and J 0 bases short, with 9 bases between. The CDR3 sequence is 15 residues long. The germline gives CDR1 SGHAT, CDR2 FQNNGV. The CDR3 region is CASSLDRTASYEQYF. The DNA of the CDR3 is TGTGCCAGCAGCTTAGATCGGACAGCCTCCTACGAGCAGTACTTC.

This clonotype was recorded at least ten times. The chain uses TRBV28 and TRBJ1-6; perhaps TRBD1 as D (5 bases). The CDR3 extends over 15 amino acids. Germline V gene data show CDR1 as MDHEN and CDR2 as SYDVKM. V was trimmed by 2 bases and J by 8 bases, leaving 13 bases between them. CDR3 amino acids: CASSLERGVDSPLHF. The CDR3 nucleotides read TGTGCCAGCAGTTTAGAACGAGGGGTGGATTCACCCCTCCACTTT.

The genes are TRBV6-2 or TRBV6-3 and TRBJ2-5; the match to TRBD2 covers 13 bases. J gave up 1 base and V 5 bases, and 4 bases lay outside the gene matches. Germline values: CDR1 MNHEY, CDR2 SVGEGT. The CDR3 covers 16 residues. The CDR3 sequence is CASSGLAGDIQETQYF. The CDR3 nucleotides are TGTGCCAGCAGTGGACTAGCGGGGGATATCCAAGAGACCCAGTACTTC.

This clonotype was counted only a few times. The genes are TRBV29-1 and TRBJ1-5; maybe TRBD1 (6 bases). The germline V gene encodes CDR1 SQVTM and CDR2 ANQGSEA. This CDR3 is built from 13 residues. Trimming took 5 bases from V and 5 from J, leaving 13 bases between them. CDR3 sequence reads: CSVSTGSHQPQHF. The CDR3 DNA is TGCAGCGTTTCCACAGGGTCCCATCAGCCCCAGCATTTT. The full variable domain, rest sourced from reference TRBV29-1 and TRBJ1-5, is SAVISQKPSRDICQRGTSLTIQCQVDSQVTMMFWYRQQPGQSLTLIATANQGSEATYESGFVIDKFPISRPNLTFSTLTVSNMSPEDSSIYLCSVSTGSHQPQHFGDGTRLSIL.

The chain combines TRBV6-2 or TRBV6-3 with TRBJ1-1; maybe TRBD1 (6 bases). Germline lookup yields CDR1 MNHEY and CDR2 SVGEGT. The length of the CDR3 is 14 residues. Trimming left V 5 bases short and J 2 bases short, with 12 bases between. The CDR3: CASSTRQVNTEAFF. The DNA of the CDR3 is TGTGCCAGCAGTACCCGACAGGTTAACACTGAAGCTTTCTTT.

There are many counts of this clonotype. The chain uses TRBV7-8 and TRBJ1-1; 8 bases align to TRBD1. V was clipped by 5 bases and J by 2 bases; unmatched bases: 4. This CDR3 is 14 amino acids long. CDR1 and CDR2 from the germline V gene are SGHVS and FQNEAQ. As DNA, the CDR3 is TGTGCCAGCAGCCCTACAGGGGGAAACACTGAAGCTTTCTTT. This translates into CASSPTGGNTEAFF.

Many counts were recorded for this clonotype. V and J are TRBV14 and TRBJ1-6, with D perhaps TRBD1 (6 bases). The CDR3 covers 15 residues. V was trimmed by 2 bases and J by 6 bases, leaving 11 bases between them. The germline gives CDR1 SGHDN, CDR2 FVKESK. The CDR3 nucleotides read TGTGCCAGCAGCCAAACGGACAGTGCTAATTCACCCCTCCACTTT. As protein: CASSQTDSANSPLHF.